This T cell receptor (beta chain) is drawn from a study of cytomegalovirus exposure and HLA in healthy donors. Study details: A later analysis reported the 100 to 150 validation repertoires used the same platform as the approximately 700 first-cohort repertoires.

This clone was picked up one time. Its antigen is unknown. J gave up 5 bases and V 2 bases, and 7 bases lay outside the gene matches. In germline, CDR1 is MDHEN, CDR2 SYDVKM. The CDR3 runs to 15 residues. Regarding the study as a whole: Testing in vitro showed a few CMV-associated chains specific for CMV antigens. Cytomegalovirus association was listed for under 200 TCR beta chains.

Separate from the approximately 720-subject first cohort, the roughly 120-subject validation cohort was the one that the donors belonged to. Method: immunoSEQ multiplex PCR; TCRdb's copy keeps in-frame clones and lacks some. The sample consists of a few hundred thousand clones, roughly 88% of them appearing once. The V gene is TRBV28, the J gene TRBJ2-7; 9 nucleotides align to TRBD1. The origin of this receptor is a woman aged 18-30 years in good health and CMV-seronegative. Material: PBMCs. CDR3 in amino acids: CASSLRGTGYNEQYF. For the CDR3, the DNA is TGTGCCAGCAGTTTAAGGGGGACAGGGTATAACGAGCAGTACTTC.